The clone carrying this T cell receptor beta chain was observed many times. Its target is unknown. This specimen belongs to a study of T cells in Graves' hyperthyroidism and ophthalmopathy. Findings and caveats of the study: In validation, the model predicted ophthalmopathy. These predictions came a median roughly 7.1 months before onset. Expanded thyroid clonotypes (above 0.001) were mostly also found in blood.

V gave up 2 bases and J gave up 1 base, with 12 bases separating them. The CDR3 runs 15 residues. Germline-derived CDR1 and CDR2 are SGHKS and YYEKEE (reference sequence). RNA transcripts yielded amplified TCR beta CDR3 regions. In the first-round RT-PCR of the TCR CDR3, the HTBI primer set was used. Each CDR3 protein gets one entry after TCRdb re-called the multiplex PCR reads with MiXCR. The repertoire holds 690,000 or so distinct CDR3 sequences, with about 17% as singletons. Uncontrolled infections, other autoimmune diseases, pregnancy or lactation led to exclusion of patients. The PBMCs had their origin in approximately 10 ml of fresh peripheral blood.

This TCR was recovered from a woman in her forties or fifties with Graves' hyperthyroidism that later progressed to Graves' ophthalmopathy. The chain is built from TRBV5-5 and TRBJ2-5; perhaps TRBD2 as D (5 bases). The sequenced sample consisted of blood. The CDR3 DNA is TGTGCCAGCAGCTTTGCGGACTCCCCCCAAGAGACCCAGTACTTC. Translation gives CASSFADSPQETQYF.